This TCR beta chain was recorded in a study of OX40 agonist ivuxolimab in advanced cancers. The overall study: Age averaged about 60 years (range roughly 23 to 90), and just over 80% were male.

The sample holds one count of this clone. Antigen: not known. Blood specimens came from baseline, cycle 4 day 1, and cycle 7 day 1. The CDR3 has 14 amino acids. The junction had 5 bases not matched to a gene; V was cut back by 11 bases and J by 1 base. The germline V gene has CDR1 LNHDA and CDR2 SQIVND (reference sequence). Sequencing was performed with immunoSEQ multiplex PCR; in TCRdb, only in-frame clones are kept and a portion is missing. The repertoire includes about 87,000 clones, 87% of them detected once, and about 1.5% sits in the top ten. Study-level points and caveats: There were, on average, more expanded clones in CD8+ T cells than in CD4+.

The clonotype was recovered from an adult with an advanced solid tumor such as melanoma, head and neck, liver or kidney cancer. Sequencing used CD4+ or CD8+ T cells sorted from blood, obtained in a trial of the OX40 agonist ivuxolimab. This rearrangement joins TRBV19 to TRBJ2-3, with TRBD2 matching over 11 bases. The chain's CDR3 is CACKTSGGTDTQYF. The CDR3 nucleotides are TGTGCCTGCAAGACTAGCGGGGGCACAGATACGCAGTATTTT.